A selection of T cell receptor beta chains follows, all from one sample in a study of T cell responses to AZD1222 COVID-19 vaccine. The table came from immunoSEQ multiplex PCR; TCRdb's copy has only in-frame clones and leaves some out. The sample lists over 150,000 clones, just over 90% occurring once. The specimen was peripheral blood, collected on day 0 of AZD1222 vaccination. The source is an adult in good health. CDR3s include the opening cysteine and the closing phenylalanine or tryptophan. A D gene is named only where the DNA matches it firmly. Rows give clone size only sometimes, using once, few, many, or a class for an expanded clone.

CDR3 | DNA | J | V | D | size
CASSSPLNANTGELFF | TGCGCCAGCAGCTCCCCGTTAAACGCGAACACCGGGGAGCTGTTTTTT | TRBJ2-2 | TRBV5-1 | - | few
CASNPPGVNEQFF | TGCGCCAGCAACCCGCCCGGGGTCAATGAGCAGTTCTTC | TRBJ2-1 | TRBV5-1 | - | -
CASSQEPGQEPNEKLFF | TGTGCCAGCAGCCAAGAACCAGGACAGGAACCAAATGAAAAACTGTTTTTT | TRBJ1-4 | TRBV3-1/TRBV3-2 | TRBD1 | once
CAWSPRGKGTEQYF | TGTGCCTGGAGTCCGCGGGGGAAGGGTACCGAGCAGTACTTC | TRBJ2-7 | TRBV30 | TRBD2 | -
CASSYVLRGTGELFF | TGTGCCAGCAGTTACGTTCTGAGGGGCACCGGGGAGCTGTTTTTT | TRBJ2-2 | TRBV6-5 | - | -
CASSPQGQDGYTF | TGTGCCAGCAGCCCACAGGGGCAAGATGGCTACACCTTC | TRBJ1-2 | TRBV11-2 | TRBD1 | -
CASSQGRDNSPLHF | TGCGCCAGCAGCCAGGGGAGGGATAATTCACCCCTCCACTTT | TRBJ1-6 | TRBV4-1 | - | -
CATRGGSYNEQFF | TGTGCCACAAGGGGGGGATCGTACAATGAGCAGTTCTTC | TRBJ2-1 | TRBV11-3 | - | -
CAWTDRGPSTNEKLFF | TGTGCCTGGACAGACAGGGGCCCATCAACTAATGAAAAACTGTTTTTT | TRBJ1-4 | TRBV30 | TRBD1 | -
CASSQEDHTYSGNTIYF | TGCGCCAGCAGCCAAGAAGATCACACCTACTCTGGAAACACCATATATTTT | TRBJ1-3 | TRBV4-1 | - | -
CASSLRAAGAFF | TGTGCCAGCAGCTTACGGGCGGCGGGAGCTTTCTTT | TRBJ1-1 | TRBV12-3/TRBV12-4 | - | -